These 28 T cell receptor beta chains originate from one sample sequenced in a study of CXCR3-negative and CXCR3-positive naive CD8 T cells (dated by TCRdb to the late 2010s). The instrument given in TCRdb is NextSeq 550. The Human TCR Profiling Kit (MiLaboratory) was used to prepare UMI-labeled 5' RACE TRB cDNA libraries. Reprocessed by TCRdb, the reads give a single entry per CDR3 protein sequence, without DNA. The sample has about 150,000 distinct CDR3 sequences on record. The top ten clones comprise around 0.37% of the sample. Study-wide conclusions, independent of this receptor: TRB CDR3s from CXCR3-positive naive cells showed higher hydrophobicity (lower Kidera factor 4), lower energy, and higher strength and volume indices than CXCR3-negative naive cells.

What these receptors recognize is not known. The sequenced material came from naive CXCR3+ CD8+ T cells from blood. The cell subset or site tag for this specimen amounts to: CD45RO-CCR7+CD27+CD95- naive CD8+ T cells expressing CXCR3 (TNR3+). These receptors were collected from a human donor in good health. Some clones in this sample may be carry-over from other donors' samples.

V is TRBV6-5 and J is TRBJ2-3. CDR1 and CDR2 (germline): MNHEY, SVGAGI. CDR3 size: 17 residues. The CDR3 is CASSYLTASVGTDTQYF.

The chain links TRBV12-3 or TRBV12-4 to TRBJ2-1; TCRdb selects TRBD2, and the lack of DNA leaves this call unchecked. This CDR3 is 14 amino acids long. CDR3 region: CASTGPRDHNEQFF.

The V gene is TRBV7-2, the J gene TRBJ2-7; the TRBD1 assignment by TCRdb is unverifiable without DNA. There are 15 residues in the CDR3. Germline CDR1 and CDR2: SGHTA and FQGNSA. The chain's CDR3 is CASSVDRDDSYEQYF.

The chain carries TRBV14 and TRBJ2-7; TCRdb outputs TRBD1, but without DNA this stays unchecked. CDR3 length equals 15 residues. Germline V gene sequence: CDR1 SGHDN, CDR2 FVKESK. CDR3 loop: CASSQVGQVVYEQYF.

The CDR3 loop reads CASRSGRFNSPLHF. The V call is TRBV6-5, the J call TRBJ1-6. CDR1 is MNHEY, CDR2 SVGAGI, per germline. CDR3 length: 14 residues.

This chain links TRBV5-1 with TRBJ1-1; the D call from TCRdb, TRBD1, cannot be confirmed without DNA. The CDR3 length is 14 residues. Germline values: CDR1 SGHRS, CDR2 YFSETQ. This CDR3 reads CASSSLTGGTEAFF.

This chain uses TRBV20-1 with TRBJ2-3; TCRdb designates TRBD1, a call that cannot be tested without DNA. This CDR3 spans 15 amino acids. Germline V gives CDR1 DFQATT, CDR2 SNEGSKA (reference sequence). CDR3 sequence: CSARLQGISTDTQYF.

The chain recombines TRBV2 with TRBJ2-6; TCRdb lists TRBD1, though no DNA is available to test this call. The CDR3 runs 15 residues. The V gene's germline CDR1 is SNHLY and CDR2 FYNNEI. CDR3 sequence reads: CASVDRGSGANVLTF.

CDR3 loop: CATSDTYQPQHF. The chain is built from TRBV19 and TRBJ1-5; lacking DNA, the TRBD1 call made by TCRdb goes unchecked. The CDR3 is made up of 12 amino acids. Germline CDR1 and CDR2: LNHDA and SQIVND (reference sequence). Complete variable domain (other parts from reference TRBV19 and TRBJ1-5): DGGITQSPKYLFRKEGQNVTLSCEQNLNHDAMYWYRQDPGQGLRLIYYSQIVNDFQKGDIAEGYSVSREKKESFPLTVTSAQKNPTAFYLCATSDTYQPQHFGDGTRLSIL.

The chain uses TRBV19 and TRBJ2-7; TCRdb's D gene call, TRBD1, goes unchecked for lack of DNA. Germline V CDR1 and CDR2: LNHDA, SQIVND (reference sequence). The CDR3 runs to 13 residues. The CDR3 sequence: CASSIGTGAEQYF.

The chain couples TRBV4-3 to TRBJ1-3. Looked up from germline, CDR1 is LGHNA and CDR2 is YSLEER. The length of the CDR3 is 15 residues. CDR3 protein: CASSQDLLAGNTIYF.

V and J are TRBV29-1 and TRBJ1-2; with no DNA, the TCRdb D assignment of TRBD1 cannot be verified. The CDR3 contains 14 residues. Germline values: CDR1 SQVTM, CDR2 ANQGSEA. Here the CDR3 reads CSVRTGERNYGYTF. The variable domain in full, with the rest retrieved from reference TRBV29-1 and TRBJ1-2, is SAVISQKPSRDICQRGTSLTIQCQVDSQVTMMFWYRQQPGQSLTLIATANQGSEATYESGFVIDKFPISRPNLTFSTLTVSNMSPEDSSIYLCSVRTGERNYGYTFGSGTRLTVV.

The rearrangement uses TRBV7-9 and TRBJ2-7. This CDR3 is 14 amino acids long. Germline loops: CDR1 SEHNR, CDR2 FQNEAQ (reference sequence). CDR3 protein: CASSLAPASYEQYF.

The V call is TRBV7-8, the J call TRBJ2-2; lacking DNA, the TRBD2 call made by TCRdb goes unchecked. Per germline, CDR1 SGHVS and CDR2 FQNEAQ. CDR3 length equals 19 residues. The CDR3 sequence is CASSPPGLAGILGSGELFF.

The chain couples TRBV18 to TRBJ2-5; there is no DNA to check the TCRdb D call of TRBD1. CDR3 length: 15 amino acids. The germline gives CDR1 KGHSH, CDR2 LQKENI. CDR3: CASSPIRDSQETQYF.

This chain links TRBV12-3 or TRBV12-4 with TRBJ2-1; TCRdb selects TRBD1, and the lack of DNA leaves this call unchecked. CDR3 length: 13 residues. The CDR3 loop reads CASSLSGGYEQFF.

V and J are TRBV27 and TRBJ2-4; with no DNA, the TCRdb D assignment of TRBD1 cannot be verified. CDR3 length: 14 residues. Per germline, CDR1 MNHEY and CDR2 SMNVEV (reference sequence). The CDR3 loop reads CASSLRQGANIQYF.

The gene calls are TRBV7-6 and TRBJ2-7; the TCRdb call, TRBD1, lacks DNA for checking. The CDR3 contains 13 residues. Looked up from germline, CDR1 is SGHVS and CDR2 is FNYEAQ. CDR3 sequence reads: CASSSGPGVEQYF.

The V and J genes are TRBV27 and TRBJ2-1; no DNA is available, so the TRBD2 call from TCRdb remains unchecked. There are 12 residues in the CDR3. CDR1 is MNHEY, CDR2 SMNVEV, per germline (reference sequence). CDR3 sequence: CASRSIAGRRFF.

The genes are TRBV5-1 and TRBJ2-7. Germline CDR1 SGHRS, CDR2 YFSETQ. The CDR3 has 17 residues. CDR3 amino acids: CASSMANLGQGIHEQYF.

J is TRBJ2-4 and V is TRBV15. Germline CDR1 reads LNHNV; CDR2 reads YYDKDF (reference sequence). The CDR3 is 16 amino acids. The CDR3 is CATSRVPGLAKNIQYF.

The CDR3 sequence is CSVVPAGYYEQYF. The chain joins TRBV29-1 to TRBJ2-7; TCRdb calls TRBD2, which cannot be checked without DNA. Germline V gives CDR1 SQVTM, CDR2 ANQGSEA. The CDR3 has 13 residues.

The genes are TRBV14 and TRBJ2-2. The length of the CDR3 is 14 residues. Per the germline V gene, CDR1 is SGHDN and CDR2 is FVKESK. CDR3 sequence reads: CASSQDLNTGELFF.

The chain carries TRBV29-1 and TRBJ2-6; TCRdb calls TRBD1, which cannot be checked without DNA. Germline lookup yields CDR1 SQVTM and CDR2 ANQGSEA. This CDR3 has 18 amino acids. The CDR3 here is CSVRTGTGGETGANVLTF.

This sequence joins TRBV7-2 and TRBJ2-7; with no DNA, the TCRdb D assignment of TRBD2 cannot be verified. The CDR3 sequence is 16 residues long. Germline V lookup: CDR1 SGHTA, CDR2 FQGNSA. CDR3 amino acids: CASSLGVAGGPYEQYF.

The chain employs TRBV12-3 or TRBV12-4 and TRBJ1-3. The CDR3 has 14 residues. CDR3 loop: CASSLYGSGNTIYF.

The rearrangement joins TRBV7-9 to TRBJ2-7; TCRdb lists TRBD1, though no DNA is available to test this call. Germline CDR1 is SEHNR and CDR2 is FQNEAQ (reference sequence). The CDR3 runs 16 residues. The chain's CDR3 is CASSQAGTGLSYEQYF.

The V and J genes are TRBV7-6 and TRBJ2-7; with no DNA, the TCRdb D assignment of TRBD2 cannot be verified. Germline V gene sequence: CDR1 SGHVS, CDR2 FNYEAQ. The CDR3 runs to 15 residues. The CDR3 spells CASSLPAGYSYEQYF.